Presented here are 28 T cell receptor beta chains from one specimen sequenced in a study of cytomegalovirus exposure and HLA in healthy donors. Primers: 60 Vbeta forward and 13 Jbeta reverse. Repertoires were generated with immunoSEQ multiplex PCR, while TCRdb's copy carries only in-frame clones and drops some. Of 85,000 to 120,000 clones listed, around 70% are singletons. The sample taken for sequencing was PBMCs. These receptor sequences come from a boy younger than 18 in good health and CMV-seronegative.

The CDR3 region is CASILGREEGREQYF. CDR3 DNA sequence: TGTGCCAGCATCCTGGGGAGGGAGGAGGGCCGCGAGCAGTACTTC. This rearrangement joins TRBV6-6 to TRBJ2-7; 7 positions match TRBD2. J lost 6 bases, V lost 7 bases, and 15 bases had no gene match. This CDR3 comprises 15 residues. Germline V gene data show CDR1 as MNHNY and CDR2 as SVGAGI (reference sequence).

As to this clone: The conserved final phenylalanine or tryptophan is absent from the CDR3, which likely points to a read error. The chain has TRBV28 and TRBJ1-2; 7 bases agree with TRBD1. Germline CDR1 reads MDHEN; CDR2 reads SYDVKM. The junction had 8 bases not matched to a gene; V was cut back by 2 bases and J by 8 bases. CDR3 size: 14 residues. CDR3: CASSLQGGSMGYTV. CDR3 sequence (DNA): TGTGCCAGCAGTTTACAGGGGGGTTCGATGGGCTACACCGTC.

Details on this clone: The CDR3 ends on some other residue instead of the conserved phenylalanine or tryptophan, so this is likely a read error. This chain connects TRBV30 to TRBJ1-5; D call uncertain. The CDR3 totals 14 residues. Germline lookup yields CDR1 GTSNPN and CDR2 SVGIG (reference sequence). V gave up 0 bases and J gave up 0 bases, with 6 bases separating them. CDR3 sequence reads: CAWSVVSSNQPQHV. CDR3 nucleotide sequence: TGTGCCTGGAGTGTGGTCAGTAGCAATCAGCCCCAGCATGTT.

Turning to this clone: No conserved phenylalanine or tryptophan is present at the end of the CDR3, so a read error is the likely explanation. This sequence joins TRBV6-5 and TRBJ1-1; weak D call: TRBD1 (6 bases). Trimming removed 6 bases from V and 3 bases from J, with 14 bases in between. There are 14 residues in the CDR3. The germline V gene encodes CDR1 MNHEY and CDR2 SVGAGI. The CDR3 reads CASRQQGWDTEAFV. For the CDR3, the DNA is TGTGCCAGCAGGCAACAGGGTTGGGACACTGAAGCTTTCGTT.

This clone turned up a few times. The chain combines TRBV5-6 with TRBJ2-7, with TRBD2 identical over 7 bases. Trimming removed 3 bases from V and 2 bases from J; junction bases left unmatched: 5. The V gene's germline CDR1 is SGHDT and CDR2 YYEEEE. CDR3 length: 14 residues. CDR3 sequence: CASSWGGGPYEQYF. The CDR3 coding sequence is TGTGCCAGCAGCTGGGGGGGTGGGCCCTACGAGCAGTACTTC.

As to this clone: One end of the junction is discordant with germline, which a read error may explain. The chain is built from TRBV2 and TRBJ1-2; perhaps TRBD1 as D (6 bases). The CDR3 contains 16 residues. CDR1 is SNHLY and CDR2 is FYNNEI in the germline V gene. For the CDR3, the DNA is TGTGCCAGCAGTGAGAGGAGGACAGCGCCTAACGATGGCTACACCTTC. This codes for CASSERRTAPNDGYTF.

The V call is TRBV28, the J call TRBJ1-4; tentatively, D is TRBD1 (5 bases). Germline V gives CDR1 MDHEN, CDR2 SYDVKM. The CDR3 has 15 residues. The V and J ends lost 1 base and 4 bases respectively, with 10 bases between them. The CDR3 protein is CASSLLTEDNEKLFF. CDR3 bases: TGTGCCAGCAGTTTATTGACAGAAGATAATGAAAAACTGTTTTTT.

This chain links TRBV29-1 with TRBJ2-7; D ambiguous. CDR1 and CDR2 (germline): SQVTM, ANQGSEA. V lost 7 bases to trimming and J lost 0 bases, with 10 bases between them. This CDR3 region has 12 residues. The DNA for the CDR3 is TGCAGCGCTTCAGAAGACTCCTACGAGCAGTACTTC. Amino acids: CSASEDSYEQYF.

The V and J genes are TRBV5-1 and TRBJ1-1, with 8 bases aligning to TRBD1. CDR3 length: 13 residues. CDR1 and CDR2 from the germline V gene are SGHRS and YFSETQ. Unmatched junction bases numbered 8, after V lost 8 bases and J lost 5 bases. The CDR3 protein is CASLNTGGTEAFF. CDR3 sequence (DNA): TGCGCCAGTCTTAATACAGGGGGGACTGAAGCTTTCTTT. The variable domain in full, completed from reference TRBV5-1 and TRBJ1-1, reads KAGVTQTPRYLIKTRGQQVTLSCSPISGHRSVSWYQQTPGQGLQFLFEYFSETQRNKGNFPGRFSGRQFSNSRSEMNVSTLELGDSALYLCASLNTGGTEAFFGQGTRLTVV.

The CDR3: CASSFPQGPLTYNEQFF. The CDR3 DNA is TGTGCCAGCAGCTTTCCACAGGGGCCTCTGACCTACAATGAGCAGTTCTTC. The chain joins TRBV5-6 to TRBJ2-1; 7 nucleotides line up with TRBD1. The CDR3 extends over 17 amino acids. Germline CDR1 and CDR2: SGHDT and YYEEEE. J gave up 2 bases and V 2 bases, and 10 bases lay outside the gene matches.

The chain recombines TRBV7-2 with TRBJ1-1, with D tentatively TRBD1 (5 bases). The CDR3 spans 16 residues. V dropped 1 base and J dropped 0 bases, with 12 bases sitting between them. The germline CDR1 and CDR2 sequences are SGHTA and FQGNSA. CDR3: CASSLVGGGLNTEAFF. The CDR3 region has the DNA TGTGCCAGCAGCTTAGTGGGGGGGGGATTGAACACTGAAGCTTTCTTT.

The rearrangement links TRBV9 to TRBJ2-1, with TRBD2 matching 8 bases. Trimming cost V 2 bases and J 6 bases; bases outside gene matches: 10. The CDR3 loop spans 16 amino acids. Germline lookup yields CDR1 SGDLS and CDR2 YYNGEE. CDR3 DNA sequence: TGTGCCAGCAGCGTGACCGGGAGGGCCTTCGGCAATGAGCAGTTCTTC. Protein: CASSVTGRAFGNEQFF.

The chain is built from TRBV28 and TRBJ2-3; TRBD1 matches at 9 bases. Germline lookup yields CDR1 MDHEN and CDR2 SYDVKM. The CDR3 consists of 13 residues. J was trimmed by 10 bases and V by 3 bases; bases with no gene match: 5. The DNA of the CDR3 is TGTGCCAGCAGTTTGGACAGGGGTTGGGCGCAGTATTTT. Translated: CASSLDRGWAQYF.

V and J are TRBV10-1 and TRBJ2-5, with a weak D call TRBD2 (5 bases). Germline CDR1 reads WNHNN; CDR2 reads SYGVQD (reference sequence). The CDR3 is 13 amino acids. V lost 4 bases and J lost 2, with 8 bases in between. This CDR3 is CASSGGSQETQYF. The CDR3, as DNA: TGCGCCAGCAGTGGTGGGAGTCAAGAGACCCAGTACTTC.

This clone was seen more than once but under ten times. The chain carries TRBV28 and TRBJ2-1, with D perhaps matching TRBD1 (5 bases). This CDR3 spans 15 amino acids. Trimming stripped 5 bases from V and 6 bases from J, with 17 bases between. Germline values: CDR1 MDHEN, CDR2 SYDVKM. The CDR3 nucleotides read TGTGCCAGCAGTCCCCTCGAGGCCAGGGCCAATGAGCAGTTCTTC. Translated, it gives CASSPLEARANEQFF.

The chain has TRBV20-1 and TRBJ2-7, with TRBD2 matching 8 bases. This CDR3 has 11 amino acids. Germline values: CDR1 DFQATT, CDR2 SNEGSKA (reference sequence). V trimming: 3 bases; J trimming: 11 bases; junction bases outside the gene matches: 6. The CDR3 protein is CSASGGGLKYF. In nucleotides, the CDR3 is TGCAGTGCTAGCGGGGGGGGTTTAAAGTACTTC.

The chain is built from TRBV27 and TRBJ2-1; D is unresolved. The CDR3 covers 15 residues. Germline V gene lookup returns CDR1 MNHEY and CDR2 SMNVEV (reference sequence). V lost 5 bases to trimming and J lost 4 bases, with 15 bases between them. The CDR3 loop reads CASSIVPETYNEQFF. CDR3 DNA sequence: TGTGCCAGCAGTATCGTACCAGAGACTTACAATGAGCAGTTCTTC.

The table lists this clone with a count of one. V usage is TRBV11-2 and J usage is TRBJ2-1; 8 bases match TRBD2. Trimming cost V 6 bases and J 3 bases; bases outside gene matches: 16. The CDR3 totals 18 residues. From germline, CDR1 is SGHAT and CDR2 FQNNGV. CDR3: CASSSLAALLRGYNEQFF. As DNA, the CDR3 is TGTGCCAGCAGTTCACTAGCGGCCCTACTCCGGGGCTACAATGAGCAGTTCTTC.

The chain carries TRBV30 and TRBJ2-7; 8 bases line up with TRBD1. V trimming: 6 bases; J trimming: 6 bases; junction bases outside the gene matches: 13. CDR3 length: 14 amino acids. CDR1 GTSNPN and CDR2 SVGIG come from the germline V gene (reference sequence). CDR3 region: CACDFGQGASEQYF. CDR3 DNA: TGTGCCTGTGACTTTGGGCAGGGGGCGTCCGAGCAGTACTTC.

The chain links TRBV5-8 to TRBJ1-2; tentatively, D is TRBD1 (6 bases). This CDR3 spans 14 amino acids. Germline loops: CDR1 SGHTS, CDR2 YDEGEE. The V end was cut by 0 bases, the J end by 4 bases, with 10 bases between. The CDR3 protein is CASSLEGVSYGYTF. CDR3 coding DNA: TGTGCCAGCAGCTTGGAGGGGGTCTCCTATGGCTACACCTTC.

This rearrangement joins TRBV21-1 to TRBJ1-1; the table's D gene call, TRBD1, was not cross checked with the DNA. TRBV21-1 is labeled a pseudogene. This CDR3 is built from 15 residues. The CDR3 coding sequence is TGTGCCAGCAGCAATCGGACACCTTGGAACACTGAAGCTTTCTTT. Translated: CASSNRTPWNTEAFF.

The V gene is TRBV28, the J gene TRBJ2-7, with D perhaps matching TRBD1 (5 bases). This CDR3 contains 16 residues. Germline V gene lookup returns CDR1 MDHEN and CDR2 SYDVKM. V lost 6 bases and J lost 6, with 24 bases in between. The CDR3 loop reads CASSGDSLGHRVEQYF. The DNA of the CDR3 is TGTGCCAGCAGCGGCGACAGCCTTGGACACAGAGTCGAGCAGTACTTC.

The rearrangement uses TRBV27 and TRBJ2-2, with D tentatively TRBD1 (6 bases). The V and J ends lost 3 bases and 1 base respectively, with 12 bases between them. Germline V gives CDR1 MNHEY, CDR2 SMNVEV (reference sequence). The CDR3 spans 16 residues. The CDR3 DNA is TGTGCCAGCAGTTTGGAACAGGGATGGAACACCGGGGAGCTGTTTTTT. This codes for CASSLEQGWNTGELFF.

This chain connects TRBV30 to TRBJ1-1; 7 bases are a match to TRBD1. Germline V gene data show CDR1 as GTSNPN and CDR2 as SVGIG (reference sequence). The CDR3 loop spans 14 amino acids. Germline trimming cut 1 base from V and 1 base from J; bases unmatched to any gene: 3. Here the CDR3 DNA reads TGTGCCTGGAGTGGGGGACAGTGGAACACTGAAGCTTTCTTT. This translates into CAWSGGQWNTEAFF. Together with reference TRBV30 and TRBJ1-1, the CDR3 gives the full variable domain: SQTIHQWPATLVQPVGSPLSLECTVEGTSNPNLYWYRQAAGRGLQLLFYSVGIGQISSEVPQNLSASRPQDRQFILSSKKLLLSDSGFYLCAWSGGQWNTEAFFGQGTRLTVV.

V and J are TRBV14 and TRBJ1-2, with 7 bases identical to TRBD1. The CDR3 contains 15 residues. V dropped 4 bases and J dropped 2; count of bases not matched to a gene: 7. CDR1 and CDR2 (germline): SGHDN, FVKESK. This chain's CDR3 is CASSPSGQKNYGYTF. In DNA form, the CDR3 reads TGTGCCAGCAGCCCATCGGGACAGAAAAACTATGGCTACACCTTC.

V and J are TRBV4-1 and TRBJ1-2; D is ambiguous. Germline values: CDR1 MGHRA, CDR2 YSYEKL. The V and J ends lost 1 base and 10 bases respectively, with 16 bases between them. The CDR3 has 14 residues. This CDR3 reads CASSQGGVLNAYTF. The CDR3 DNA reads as TGCGCCAGCAGCCAAGGGGGAGTTCTTAATGCCTACACCTTC.

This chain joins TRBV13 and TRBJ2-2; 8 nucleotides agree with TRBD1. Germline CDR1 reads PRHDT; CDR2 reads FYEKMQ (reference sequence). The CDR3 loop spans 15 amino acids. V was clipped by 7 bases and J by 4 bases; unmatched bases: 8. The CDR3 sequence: CASKDGTGGTGELFF. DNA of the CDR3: TGTGCCAGCAAGGACGGGACAGGCGGCACCGGGGAGCTGTTTTTT. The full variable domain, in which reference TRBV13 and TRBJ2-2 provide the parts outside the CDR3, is AAGVIQSPRHLIKEKRETATLKCYPIPRHDTVYWYQQGPGQDPQFLISFYEKMQSDKGSIPDRFSAQQFSDYHSELNMSSLELGDSALYFCASKDGTGGTGELFFGEGSRLTVL.

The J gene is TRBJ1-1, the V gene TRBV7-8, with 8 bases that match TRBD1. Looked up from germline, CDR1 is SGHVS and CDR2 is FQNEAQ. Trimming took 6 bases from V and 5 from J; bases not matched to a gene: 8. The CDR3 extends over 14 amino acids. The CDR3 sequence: CASRRTGLWTEAFF. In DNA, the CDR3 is TGTGCCAGCAGGCGGACAGGGCTTTGGACTGAAGCTTTCTTT.